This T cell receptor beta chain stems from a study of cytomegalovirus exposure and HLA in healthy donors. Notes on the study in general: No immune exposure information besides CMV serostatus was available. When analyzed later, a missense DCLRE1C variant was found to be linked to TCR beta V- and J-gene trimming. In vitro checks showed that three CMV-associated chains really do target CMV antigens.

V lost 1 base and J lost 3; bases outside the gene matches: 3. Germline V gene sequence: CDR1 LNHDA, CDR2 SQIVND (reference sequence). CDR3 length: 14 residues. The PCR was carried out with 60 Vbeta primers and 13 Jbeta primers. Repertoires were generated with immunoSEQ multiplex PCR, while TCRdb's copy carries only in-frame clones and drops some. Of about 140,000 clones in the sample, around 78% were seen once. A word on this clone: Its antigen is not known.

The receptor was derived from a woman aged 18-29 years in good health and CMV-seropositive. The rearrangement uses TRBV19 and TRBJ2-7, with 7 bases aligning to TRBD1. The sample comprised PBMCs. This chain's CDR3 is CASSIVAGGYEQYF. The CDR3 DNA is TGTGCCAGTAGTATAGTAGCAGGGGGCTACGAGCAGTACTTC.